Following are 15 T cell receptor beta chains from one sample sequenced in a study of blood T cell repertoires in COVID-19. Produced via immunoSEQ multiplex PCR; TCRdb's table is partial and in-frame only. The sample includes about 68,000 clones, over 75% of them seen just once. Sample: peripheral blood. Source of these receptors: a human donor in a cohort sampled during active COVID-19.

V gene TRBV30 combines with J gene TRBJ1-2, with 7 bases identical to TRBD1. In germline, CDR1 is GTSNPN, CDR2 SVGIG (reference sequence). J was trimmed by 5 bases and V by 3 bases; bases with no gene match: 6. The CDR3 has 13 amino acids. The CDR3 loop is CAWRAGGSYGYTF. The CDR3 DNA is TGTGCCTGGAGGGCAGGGGGTTCGTATGGCTACACCTTC.

The table lists this clone with a count of one. CDR3 amino acids: CASSFWTGGLDTEAFF. In DNA, the CDR3 is TGTGCCAGCAGCTTTTGGACAGGGGGCTTGGACACTGAAGCTTTCTTT. The gene calls are TRBV7-9 and TRBJ1-1; TRBD1 agrees at 11 bases. Germline trimming cut 3 bases from V and 3 bases from J; bases unmatched to any gene: 6. The CDR3 has 16 residues. Germline V gives CDR1 SEHNR, CDR2 FQNEAQ (reference sequence).

The V call is TRBV6-6, the J call TRBJ1-5; weak D call: TRBD1 (5 bases). The V end lost 0 bases, the J end lost 5 bases, and 11 bases lay between the germline ends. Germline V gives CDR1 MNHNY, CDR2 SVGAGI (reference sequence). The CDR3 covers 15 residues. CDR3 region: CASSYSWGVDQPQHF. CDR3 DNA sequence: TGTGCCAGCAGTTACTCGTGGGGGGTGGATCAGCCCCAGCATTTT.

This chain uses TRBV7-2 with TRBJ2-7; 11 bases align to TRBD2. The germline gives CDR1 SGHTA, CDR2 FQGNSA. With 3 bases clipped from V and 0 bases from J, the junction kept 1 base outside the gene matches. The CDR3 spans 15 residues. CDR3 DNA sequence: TGTGCCAGCAGCTTCACTAGCGGGGGCTCCTACGAGCAGTACTTC. Protein sequence: CASSFTSGGSYEQYF. The full variable domain, in which reference TRBV7-2 and TRBJ2-7 provide the parts outside the CDR3, is GAGVSQSPSNKVTEKGKDVELRCDPISGHTALYWYRQSLGQGLEFLIYFQGNSAPDKSGLPSDRFSAERTGGSVSTLTIQRTQQEDSAVYLCASSFTSGGSYEQYFGPGTRLTVT.

This clone has only a few counts. The genes are TRBV4-1 and TRBJ2-3, with TRBD1 matching 11 bases. Germline-derived CDR1 and CDR2 are MGHRA and YSYEKL. V lost 0 bases, J lost 2 bases, and 10 bases stayed unmatched. The CDR3 totals 19 residues. The CDR3 DNA is TGCGCCAGCAGCCAAGAGTGGGGAGGACAGGGGGCAGCCACAGATACGCAGTATTTT. The encoded protein is CASSQEWGGQGAATDTQYF.

This clone was found a few times. CDR3 sequence: CASSPRGPYSPLHF. CDR3 nucleotide sequence: TGTGCCAGCAGCCCCCGGGGTCCCTATTCACCCCTCCACTTT. The genes are TRBV9 and TRBJ1-6; D is uncertain. V was trimmed by 4 bases and J by 8 bases, leaving 13 bases between them. This CDR3 comprises 14 residues. CDR1 and CDR2 from the germline V gene are SGDLS and YYNGEE.

This sequence joins TRBV7-9 and TRBJ2-7; D perhaps matches TRBD1 (5 bases). Per germline, CDR1 SEHNR and CDR2 FQNEAQ (reference sequence). CDR3 length equals 14 residues. V was clipped by 5 bases and J by 0 bases, with 11 bases between them. The CDR3 sequence: CASSPWGLSYEQYF. DNA for the CDR3: TGTGCCAGCAGCCCGTGGGGCCTCTCCTACGAGCAGTACTTC.

The chain combines TRBV11-2 with TRBJ1-3; no reliable D call. The germline V and J ends were trimmed by 4 bases and 0 bases, with 13 bases remaining between them. Germline CDR1 and CDR2: SGHAT and FQNNGV. The CDR3 contains 16 residues. CDR3 amino acids: CASSSRTGLSGNTIYF. In DNA form, the CDR3 reads TGTGCCAGCAGCTCCCGGACTGGCCTCTCTGGAAACACCATATATTTT.

The V and J genes are TRBV6-6 and TRBJ2-1, with TRBD1 as a possible D gene (5 bases). This CDR3 region has 15 residues. From germline, CDR1 is MNHNY and CDR2 SVGAGI (reference sequence). Trimming removed 2 bases from V and 6 bases from J, with 14 bases in between. The CDR3 region has the DNA TGTGCCAGCAGTTACGGATCTCAGGGAACCAATGAGCAGTTCTTC. This codes for CASSYGSQGTNEQFF.

The genes are TRBV2 and TRBJ2-5, with a tentative D call TRBD2 (6 bases). This CDR3 spans 15 amino acids. Germline lookup yields CDR1 SNHLY and CDR2 FYNNEI. Deletions cut 0 bases from V and 0 bases from J, with 8 bases between. The CDR3 coding sequence is TGTGCCAGCAGTGAAGCCCGGGGGAACCAAGAGACCCAGTACTTC. It codes for CASSEARGNQETQYF.

The V and J genes are TRBV30 and TRBJ1-2, with D maybe TRBD1 (6 bases). The CDR3 is 17 residues long. Looked up from germline, CDR1 is GTSNPN and CDR2 is SVGIG (reference sequence). Trimming removed 0 bases from V and 0 bases from J, with 17 bases in between. CDR3 sequence reads: CAWSVLVGRQANYGYTF. CDR3 nucleotides: TGTGCCTGGAGTGTACTTGTGGGGCGACAGGCTAACTATGGCTACACCTTC.

The chain uses TRBV4-1 and TRBJ2-7; the match to TRBD2 covers 16 bases. Germline assignment: CDR1 MGHRA and CDR2 YSYEKL. CDR3 length equals 18 residues. The V and J ends lost 5 bases and 7 bases, in that order; junction bases with no gene match: 14. The CDR3, as DNA: TGCGCCAGCAGCTTCCAGATGGGACTAGCGGGAGGGGCTTTTGAGCAGTACTTC. Its translation is CASSFQMGLAGGAFEQYF.

V is TRBV5-1 and J is TRBJ1-1; D perhaps matches TRBD1 (6 bases). Trimming stripped 3 bases from V and 5 bases from J, with 11 bases between. The CDR3 consists of 13 residues. Germline loops: CDR1 SGHRS, CDR2 YFSETQ. The CDR3 protein is CASSSTGLTEAFF. Written as DNA, the CDR3 is TGCGCCAGCAGCTCAACAGGGTTGACTGAAGCTTTCTTT.

V usage is TRBV7-2 and J usage is TRBJ1-1, with D perhaps TRBD1 (5 bases). Germline CDR1 SGHTA, CDR2 FQGNSA. This CDR3 contains 15 residues. The V and J ends lost 4 bases and 2 bases respectively, with 14 bases between them. This CDR3 is CASSSLGRGNTEAFF. The CDR3, as DNA: TGTGCCAGCAGCTCCCTGGGAAGGGGCAACACTGAAGCTTTCTTT.

The chain employs TRBV5-5 and TRBJ2-7, with D possibly TRBD2 on 5 matching bases. The germline CDR1 and CDR2 sequences are SGHKS and YYEKEE (reference sequence). This CDR3 comprises 16 residues. Trimming took 0 bases from V and 5 from J, leaving 18 bases between them. Here the CDR3 reads CASSLGGRGQRDEQYF. The CDR3, as DNA: TGTGCCAGCAGCTTGGGGGGTAGAGGGCAACGGGACGAGCAGTACTTC. Filled out from reference TRBV5-5 and TRBJ2-7, the complete variable domain reads DAGVTQSPTHLIKTRGQQVTLRCSPISGHKSVSWYQQVLGQGPQFIFQYYEKEERGRGNFPDRFSARQFPNYSSELNVNALLLGDSALYLCASSLGGRGQRDEQYFGPGTRLTVT.